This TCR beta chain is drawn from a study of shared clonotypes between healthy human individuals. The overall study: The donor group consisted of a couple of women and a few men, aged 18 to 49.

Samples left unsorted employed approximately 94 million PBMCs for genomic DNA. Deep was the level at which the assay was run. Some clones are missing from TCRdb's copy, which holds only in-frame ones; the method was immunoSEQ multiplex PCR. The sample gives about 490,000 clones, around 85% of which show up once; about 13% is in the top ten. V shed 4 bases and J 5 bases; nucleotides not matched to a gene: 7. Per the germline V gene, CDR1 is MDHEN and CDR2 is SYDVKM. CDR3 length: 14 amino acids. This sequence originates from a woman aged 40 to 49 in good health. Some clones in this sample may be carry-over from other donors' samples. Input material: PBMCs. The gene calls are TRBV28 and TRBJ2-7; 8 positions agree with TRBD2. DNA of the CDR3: TGTGCCAGCAGTTCCCCAGCGGGGGCGGACGAGCAGTACTTC. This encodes CASSSPAGADEQYF.